The 27 T cell receptor beta chains reported below all come from one sample, sequenced in a study of blood T cell repertoires in COVID-19 (dated by TCRdb to the early 2020s). The method behind the library was the immunoSEQ multiplex PCR assay. Not all clones reach the TCRdb copy of this immuneACCESS table, which keeps in-frame sequences only. Checked studies attribute under half of the gap to unresolved V genes and leave the rest unexplained. This sample has about 240,000 clones in its table, and approximately 88% of those were observed once. About 0.74% of the sample goes to the ten largest clones. The specimen was peripheral blood. Receptors were obtained from a woman aged 30 to 39 with acute or convalescent COVID-19.

The J gene is TRBJ2-2, the V gene TRBV6-2 or TRBV6-3, with D maybe TRBD1 (5 bases). V gave up 1 base and J gave up 0 bases, with 12 bases separating them. The CDR3 has 17 amino acids. Germline V gives CDR1 MNHEY, CDR2 SVGEGT. The CDR3, as DNA: TGTGCCAGCAGTTACTTCCTGACAGATACGAACACCGGGGAGCTGTTTTTT. Its protein product is CASSYFLTDTNTGELFF.

This rearrangement joins TRBV12-3 or TRBV12-4 to TRBJ1-2; 7 bases map to TRBD1. This CDR3 is 13 amino acids long. With 4 bases clipped from V and 4 bases from J, the junction kept 3 bases outside the gene matches. In DNA, the CDR3 is TGTGCCAGCAGTTGGGACAGCCGCTATGGCTACACCTTC. Translation: CASSWDSRYGYTF.

J is TRBJ2-7 and V is TRBV15; the D gene is possibly TRBD2 (7 bases). Per germline, CDR1 LNHNV and CDR2 YYDKDF (reference sequence). This CDR3 is 13 amino acids long. Trimming took off 1 base at V and 6 bases at J, with 10 bases between the two ends. CDR3 bases: TGTGCCACCAGCAGAGGGGGAGGGGGCGAGCAGTACTTC. Translation gives CATSRGGGGEQYF.

The chain links TRBV4-2 to TRBJ2-2; possibly TRBD1 for D (6 bases). Germline CDR1 LGHNA, CDR2 YNFKEQ. The CDR3 runs 17 residues. Trimming pared 1 base from V and 4 bases from J, leaving 16 bases between. The CDR3 nucleotides are TGTGCCAGCAGCCAAGTAACGCGGCAGGGGCTCACCGGGGAGCTGTTTTTT. This sequence encodes CASSQVTRQGLTGELFF.

This chain connects TRBV23-1 to TRBJ1-4; 8 bases fit TRBD1. TRBV23-1 is an ORF; its function is uncertain. The junction had 17 bases not matched to a gene; V was cut back by 10 bases and J by 7 bases. The CDR3 consists of 16 residues. The CDR3: CAIYGYHRGGGEKLFF. The CDR3 DNA follows: TGCGCCATCTATGGATATCACAGGGGGGGAGGTGAAAAACTGTTTTTT.

This chain connects TRBV19 to TRBJ1-3; unclear D gene. The V and J ends lost 9 bases and 2 bases respectively, with 11 bases between them. The CDR3 contains 13 residues. Looked up from germline, CDR1 is LNHDA and CDR2 is SQIVND (reference sequence). Written as DNA, the CDR3 is TGTGCCAGCCGGCCAGGAACTGGAAACACCATATATTTT. Amino acid sequence: CASRPGTGNTIYF.

This chain uses TRBV7-2 with TRBJ2-7; 7 bases are a match to TRBD1. The CDR3 length is 15 residues. Trimming cost V 5 bases and J 0 bases; bases outside gene matches: 7. Germline CDR1 reads SGHTA; CDR2 reads FQGNSA. CDR3: CASSKTGTVSYEQYF. The CDR3 DNA is TGTGCCAGCAGCAAAACCGGGACAGTCTCCTACGAGCAGTACTTC.

The gene calls are TRBV7-3 and TRBJ1-3, with TRBD1 matching 12 bases. The CDR3 covers 15 residues. CDR1 is SGHTA, CDR2 FQGTGA, per germline. With V trimmed by 3 bases and J by 7 bases, 4 bases remained unmatched. CDR3 DNA sequence: TGTGCCAGCAGCTTCACCGGGACAGGGGGCAACACCATATATTTT. As protein: CASSFTGTGGNTIYF.

The CDR3 protein is CASSLQNPGQGNEQYF. For the CDR3, the DNA is TGCGCCAGCAGTCTACAGAATCCGGGACAGGGGAACGAGCAGTACTTC. The rearrangement uses TRBV5-1 and TRBJ2-7; the match to TRBD1 covers 10 bases. V lost 5 bases to trimming and J lost 5 bases; unmatched junction nucleotides: 13. The V gene's germline CDR1 is SGHRS and CDR2 YFSETQ. This CDR3 comprises 16 residues.

The chain joins TRBV18 to TRBJ2-4; maybe TRBD2 (5 bases). Germline CDR1 and CDR2: KGHSH and LQKENI. The CDR3 contains 15 residues. Trimming shortened V by 1 base and J by 3 bases, and 10 bases separated the two germline ends. In DNA, the CDR3 is TGTGCCAGCTCACCACGAGGGTTCGACAAAAACATTCAGTACTTC. Its protein is CASSPRGFDKNIQYF.

V usage is TRBV3-1 (or the pseudogene TRBV3-2) and J usage is TRBJ2-2, with TRBD2 identical over 10 bases. This CDR3 is built from 16 residues. J lost 4 bases, V lost 2 bases, and 4 bases had no gene match. The germline CDR1 and CDR2 sequences are LGHDT and YNNKEL (reference sequence). The CDR3 bases are TGTGCCAGCAGCCAACTAGCGGGAGCTGGCACCGGGGAGCTGTTTTTT. It encodes CASSQLAGAGTGELFF.

The chain combines TRBV29-1 with TRBJ2-5; 7 bases agree with TRBD2. This CDR3 is 14 amino acids long. V shed 7 bases and J 2 bases; nucleotides not matched to a gene: 10. Germline V gives CDR1 SQVTM, CDR2 ANQGSEA. The chain's CDR3 is CSADLDSGQETQYF. The CDR3 region has the DNA TGCAGCGCTGATCTCGATAGCGGGCAAGAGACCCAGTACTTC. Using reference TRBV29-1 and TRBJ2-5 for the parts outside the CDR3, the full variable domain is SAVISQKPSRDICQRGTSLTIQCQVDSQVTMMFWYRQQPGQSLTLIATANQGSEATYESGFVIDKFPISRPNLTFSTLTVSNMSPEDSSIYLCSADLDSGQETQYFGPGTRLLVL.

This clone came up a few times. The V and J genes are TRBV9 and TRBJ1-2; D call uncertain. The CDR3 consists of 14 residues. With 0 bases removed from V and 0 bases from J, the gap between germline ends came to 6 bases. Germline CDR1 is SGDLS and CDR2 is YYNGEE. In DNA form, the CDR3 reads TGTGCCAGCAGCGTAGGGGGAGCTAACTATGGCTACACCTTC. This codes for CASSVGGANYGYTF.

The V gene is TRBV10-2, the J gene TRBJ2-1, with D perhaps matching TRBD1 (6 bases). Per the germline V gene, CDR1 is WSHSY and CDR2 is SAAADI. CDR3 length: 14 amino acids. Trimming pared 2 bases from V and 1 base from J, leaving 6 bases between. The DNA of the CDR3 is TGCGCCAGCAGTGAGCAGGGGTCCTACAATGAGCAGTTCTTC. It is translated as CASSEQGSYNEQFF.

V usage is TRBV27 and J usage is TRBJ2-1; 7 bases are shared with TRBD1. Germline CDR1 is MNHEY and CDR2 is SMNVEV (reference sequence). Trimming removed 6 bases from V and 4 bases from J; junction bases left unmatched: 12. The CDR3 covers 16 residues. For the CDR3, the DNA is TGTGCCAGCAGCGGATCCGGGACAGTCCGATACAATGAGCAGTTCTTC. Translating gives CASSGSGTVRYNEQFF.

The rearrangement joins TRBV5-6 to TRBJ2-1; the match to TRBD2 covers 7 bases. The CDR3 is 16 amino acids. The germline V gene has CDR1 SGHDT and CDR2 YYEEEE. The V segment lost 4 bases and the J segment 0 bases; nucleotides outside the gene matches: 7. Here the CDR3 reads CASSLARGSSYNEQFF. CDR3 nucleotides: TGTGCCAGCAGCCTGGCGCGGGGGAGCTCCTACAATGAGCAGTTCTTC.

V usage is TRBV5-4 and J usage is TRBJ2-5, with TRBD2 as a possible D gene (6 bases). The germline gives CDR1 SGHNT, CDR2 YYREEE (reference sequence). This CDR3 is built from 14 residues. Trimming cost V 0 bases and J 5 bases, with 11 bases left between them. The CDR3 region has the DNA TGTGCCAGCAGCTTGGCGGACTACCGGGAGACCCAGTACTTC. Translation gives CASSLADYRETQYF.

The J gene is TRBJ2-1, the V gene TRBV6-5, with TRBD2 matching 9 bases. The V and J ends lost 2 bases and 12 bases, in that order; junction bases with no gene match: 14. Germline V gives CDR1 MNHEY, CDR2 SVGAGI. The CDR3 totals 16 residues. The chain's CDR3 is CASSYAGLALGNVQFF. The CDR3 DNA reads as TGTGCCAGCAGTTACGCCGGACTAGCGTTGGGCAACGTGCAGTTCTTC.

The V and J genes are TRBV4-1 and TRBJ2-1; D is perhaps TRBD1 (5 bases). Germline values: CDR1 MGHRA, CDR2 YSYEKL. V lost 3 bases, J lost 0 bases, and 30 bases lay in between. The length of the CDR3 is 22 residues. CDR3 residues: CASSQTWPKGAHLPLSYNEQFF. The CDR3 region has the DNA TGCGCCAGCAGCCAGACCTGGCCCAAAGGGGCCCACCTCCCTCTCTCCTACAATGAGCAGTTCTTC.

The V call is TRBV7-9, the J call TRBJ2-7; a possible D gene is TRBD1 (5 bases). Germline V lookup: CDR1 SEHNR, CDR2 FQNEAQ (reference sequence). Trimming cost V 2 bases and J 2 bases, with 13 bases left between them. The CDR3 covers 15 residues. The CDR3 DNA is TGTGCCAGCAGCTTATTGCAGGGCGTAACCTACGAGCAGTACTTC. Protein sequence: CASSLLQGVTYEQYF.

The chain employs TRBV6-2 or TRBV6-3 and TRBJ2-7; D is possibly TRBD2 (5 bases). V was pared by 0 bases and J by 3 bases, with 15 bases between. Per the germline V gene, CDR1 is MNHEY and CDR2 is SVGEGT. This CDR3 comprises 16 residues. Here the CDR3 DNA reads TGTGCCAGCAGTTACTCGGGGTATGGAGCGGACTACGAGCAGTACTTC. Residues: CASSYSGYGADYEQYF.

V is TRBV2 and J is TRBJ1-4; the match to TRBD1 covers 9 bases. CDR1 is SNHLY, CDR2 FYNNEI, per germline. Germline trimming cut 8 bases from V and 6 bases from J; bases unmatched to any gene: 7. The CDR3 is 14 amino acids. CDR3 in amino acids: CASLRDRAYEKLFF. Here the CDR3 DNA reads TGTGCCAGCCTACGGGACAGGGCGTATGAAAAACTGTTTTTT.

V is TRBV18 and J is TRBJ2-7; 12 bases align to TRBD2. This CDR3 comprises 14 residues. V lost 4 bases, J lost 4 bases, and 2 bases stayed unmatched. The germline gives CDR1 KGHSH, CDR2 LQKENI. CDR3 in amino acids: CASSRTSGNYEQYF. CDR3 DNA sequence: TGTGCCAGCTCACGGACTAGCGGGAATTACGAGCAGTACTTC.

The chain is built from TRBV6-5 and TRBJ1-6; 8 bases align to TRBD1. CDR1 is MNHEY, CDR2 SVGAGI, per germline. The CDR3 is made up of 14 amino acids. Trimming removed 6 bases from V and 7 bases from J; junction bases left unmatched: 5. CDR3 amino acids: CASRQDRGNSPLHF. The CDR3 DNA sequence: TGTGCCAGCAGACAAGACAGGGGAAATTCACCCCTCCACTTT.

The chain uses TRBV24-1 and TRBJ2-1; tentatively, D is TRBD1 (7 bases). Trimming cost V 4 bases and J 5 bases, with 17 bases left between them. This CDR3 has 16 amino acids. The germline V gene encodes CDR1 KGHDR and CDR2 SFDVKD. CDR3: CATSDMRLGGNNEQFF. Written as DNA, the CDR3 is TGTGCCACCAGTGACATGAGACTAGGGGGCAACAATGAGCAGTTCTTC.

This clone was picked up a small number of times. The chain is built from TRBV7-2 and TRBJ2-5, with 12 nucleotides matching TRBD1. V lost 4 bases, J lost 4 bases, and 4 bases stayed unmatched. Germline-derived CDR1 and CDR2 are SGHTA and FQGNSA. This CDR3 contains 15 residues. Written as DNA, the CDR3 is TGTGCCAGCAGCTCGGGACAGGGGGCGCCAGAGACCCAGTACTTC. Its translation: CASSSGQGAPETQYF.

This sequence joins TRBV23-1 and TRBJ1-1; D gene unclear. TRBV23-1 falls under the ORF class, with uncertain function. The CDR3 loop spans 14 amino acids. V gave up 0 bases and J gave up 1 base, with 6 bases separating them. DNA of the CDR3: TGCGCCAGCAGTCAATCTGCCGGGAACACTGAAGCTTTCTTT. Protein sequence: CASSQSAGNTEAFF.